Below, 22 T cell receptor beta chains from the same sample are listed, as sequenced in a study of cytomegalovirus exposure and HLA in healthy donors (dated by TCRdb to between 2016 and 2019). Receptor amplification or capture employed the immunoSEQ multiplex PCR assay. For the multiplex PCR, a mixture combining 60 forward primers for TCR Vbeta segments and 13 reverse primers for TCR Jbeta segments was used. In its TCRdb copy, this immuneACCESS table keeps in-frame sequences only and misses some clones. Where compared with another copy, unresolved V genes explain less than half of these, and the others have no known cause. The sample yields tens of thousands of clones; approximately 82% were counted once. The top ten constitute 15% to 20% of the sample. The source material was PBMCs. Receptors were obtained from a man aged 65 to 79 in good health and CMV-seropositive.

The J gene is TRBJ2-2, the V gene TRBV4-2; possibly TRBD2 for D (5 bases). The CDR3 contains 13 residues. In germline, CDR1 is LGHNA, CDR2 YNFKEQ. With 8 bases removed from V and 1 base from J, the gap between germline ends came to 8 bases. The CDR3 nucleotides are TGTGCCAGCGCCCGGGGGAACACCGGGGAGCTGTTTTTT. Its protein is CASARGNTGELFF.

This clone appeared once. This chain connects TRBV7-3 to TRBJ2-1; tentative D call: TRBD2 (6 bases). The CDR3 is made up of 12 amino acids. Germline V gene data show CDR1 as SGHTA and CDR2 as FQGTGA. V was trimmed by 1 base and J by 16 bases, leaving 14 bases between them. This chain's CDR3 is CASSLNGRRHFF. In DNA form, the CDR3 reads TGTGCCAGCAGCTTAAATGGGAGGCGTCATTTCTTC.

This clone was seen just once. The chain has TRBV6-5 and TRBJ1-5, with no clear D. Germline loops: CDR1 MNHEY, CDR2 SVGAGI. This CDR3 contains 12 residues. Between the trimmed V and J ends, which lost 6 bases and 4 bases, there was a span of 7 bases. This CDR3 is CASSSPNQPQHF. The CDR3, as DNA: TGTGCCAGCAGCTCCCCTAATCAGCCCCAGCATTTT.

The chain is built from TRBV2 and TRBJ2-7; 10 bases are a match to TRBD2. V gave up 10 bases and J gave up 5 bases; unmatched junction bases: 14. This CDR3 is 15 amino acids long. CDR1 is SNHLY, CDR2 FYNNEI, per germline. The CDR3 is CANEYIAGGGNEQYF. CDR3 DNA sequence: TGTGCCAACGAATATATAGCGGGAGGTGGTAACGAGCAGTACTTC.

This clone came up a few times. The chain employs TRBV11-1 and TRBJ2-5; 10 bases are shared with TRBD1. The closer fit of TRBJ2-7 to the DNA end suggests the J call may be wrong. The CDR3 spans 14 residues. Germline V gene sequence: CDR1 SGHAT, CDR2 FQDESV (reference sequence). The CDR3 sequence: CASSPRDRGNEQYF. The CDR3 DNA is TGTGCCAGCAGCCCCCGGGACAGGGGAAACGAGCAGTACTTC.

This clone was counted a single time. The J gene is TRBJ1-5, the V gene TRBV10-2; D perhaps matches TRBD1 (5 bases). Germline lookup yields CDR1 WSHSY and CDR2 SAAADI. The germline V and J ends were trimmed by 8 bases and 2 bases, with 13 bases remaining between them. The CDR3 is 14 residues long. For the CDR3, the DNA is TGCGCCAGCGCCGGGGGGGGAGGCAATCAGCCCCAGCATTTT. It specifies CASAGGGGNQPQHF.

This clone was picked up one time. V and J are TRBV2 and TRBJ2-1; 8 bases match TRBD2. Germline CDR1 SNHLY, CDR2 FYNNEI. V shed 7 bases and J 10 bases; nucleotides not matched to a gene: 6. The CDR3 is 12 residues long. CDR3 loop: CASTGTRGEQFF. The CDR3 nucleotides are TGTGCCAGCACCGGGACTAGGGGCGAGCAGTTCTTC.

The chain has TRBV5-1 and TRBJ2-5, with TRBD2 matching over 10 bases. CDR1 and CDR2 from the germline V gene are SGHRS and YFSETQ. V lost 3 bases to trimming and J lost 5 bases; unmatched junction nucleotides: 4. CDR3 length: 14 residues. The CDR3 here is CASSSLAGTETQYF. The DNA of the CDR3 is TGCGCCAGCAGCTCACTAGCGGGAACTGAGACCCAGTACTTC.

This rearrangement joins TRBV4-1 to TRBJ2-2; D unclear. Germline-derived CDR1 and CDR2 are MGHRA and YSYEKL. V lost 0 bases and J 9 bases, leaving 14 bases between the germline ends. This CDR3 contains 15 residues. The chain's CDR3 is CASSQDRQTYRELFF. The CDR3 nucleotides read TGCGCCAGCAGCCAAGATAGACAAACCTACCGGGAGCTGTTTTTT.

This clone was counted between two and nine times. This chain links TRBV5-1 with TRBJ1-1, with D possibly matching TRBD1 (5 bases). Trimming pared 3 bases from V and 1 base from J, leaving 10 bases between. CDR1 SGHRS and CDR2 YFSETQ come from the germline V gene. The CDR3 is 14 residues long. The CDR3 sequence is CASSWADRNTEAFF. CDR3 coding DNA: TGCGCCAGCAGCTGGGCCGACAGGAACACTGAAGCTTTCTTT.

The chain carries TRBV5-1 and TRBJ1-1, with D hard to call. Trimming took off 4 bases at V and 4 bases at J, with 17 bases between the two ends. The CDR3 runs to 15 residues. The germline CDR1 and CDR2 sequences are SGHRS and YFSETQ. The CDR3 here is CASSPAGGESTEAFF. CDR3 bases: TGCGCCAGCAGCCCCGCGGGCGGTGAGAGCACTGAAGCTTTCTTT.

The chain joins TRBV6-5 to TRBJ2-7; D might be TRBD1 (5 bases). V lost 0 bases, J lost 1 base, and 13 bases lay in between. This CDR3 region has 16 residues. From germline, CDR1 is MNHEY and CDR2 SVGAGI. The DNA of the CDR3 is TGTGCCAGCAGTTACTCAGGGGTCGACAGTTCCTACGAGCAGTACTTC. Amino acid sequence: CASSYSGVDSSYEQYF.

This chain uses TRBV4-3 with TRBJ2-1; perhaps TRBD1 as D (5 bases). The V gene lost 0 bases and the J gene lost 3 bases, with 15 bases spanning the gap. This CDR3 region has 17 residues. Germline loops: CDR1 LGHNA, CDR2 YSLEER. This CDR3 is CASSQEGTGSIYNEQFF. The CDR3 region has the DNA TGCGCCAGCAGCCAAGAAGGCACAGGTTCTATCTACAATGAGCAGTTCTTC.

The chain employs TRBV5-1 and TRBJ1-3; the D gene is possibly TRBD1 (6 bases). The V and J ends lost 4 bases and 1 base respectively, with 9 bases between them. The CDR3 loop spans 14 amino acids. Germline V gives CDR1 SGHRS, CDR2 YFSETQ. The CDR3 reads CASSQRGSGNTIYF. CDR3 nucleotide sequence: TGCGCCAGCAGCCAGAGGGGGTCTGGAAACACCATATATTTT.

This clone was recorded a few times. The chain uses TRBV12-5 and TRBJ2-1, with 7 bases aligning to TRBD2. The trim removed 3 bases at V and 5 bases at J, leaving 1 base unmatched. The germline V gene has CDR1 LGHNT and CDR2 FRNRAP. This CDR3 region has 13 residues. The CDR3 is CASGLSGNNEQFF. CDR3 DNA sequence: TGTGCTAGTGGTTTAAGCGGGAACAATGAGCAGTTCTTC.

The sample holds one count of this clone. V and J are TRBV5-1 and TRBJ2-7, with 7 nucleotides matching TRBD1. The CDR3 is 14 residues long. V trimming: 2 bases; J trimming: 6 bases; junction bases outside the gene matches: 8. The germline V gene has CDR1 SGHRS and CDR2 YFSETQ. CDR3 sequence: CASSFTGETSEQYF. CDR3 bases: TGCGCCAGCAGCTTTACAGGGGAAACCTCCGAGCAGTACTTC.

J is TRBJ2-1 and V is TRBV6-4; TRBD2 matches 11 bases. CDR1 and CDR2 from the germline V gene are MRHNA and SNTAGT. J was trimmed by 4 bases and V by 4 bases; bases with no gene match: 3. The CDR3 is made up of 15 amino acids. The CDR3 DNA follows: TGTGCCAGCAGTGCACTAGCGGGGGTGTACAATGAGCAGTTCTTC. Translated: CASSALAGVYNEQFF.

As regards this clone: One end of the junction varies from germline; a read error may be responsible. V is TRBV27 and J is TRBJ1-2; D ambiguous. CDR3 size: 14 residues. CDR1 and CDR2 from the germline V gene are MNHEY and SMNVEV (reference sequence). DNA for the CDR3: TGTGCCAGCAGTTTATCTGCCGGGGTGGGTGGCCACACCTTC. It specifies CASSLSAGVGGHTF.

This clone was observed a single time. The chain carries TRBV7-8 and TRBJ1-2; D is ambiguous. Germline values: CDR1 SGHVS, CDR2 FQNEAQ. V was trimmed by 4 bases and J by 8 bases, leaving 11 bases between them. The CDR3 is made up of 12 amino acids. The CDR3 protein is CASSSRNEGYTF. CDR3 DNA: TGTGCCAGCAGCTCTAGAAATGAAGGCTACACCTTC.

The rearrangement uses TRBV6-4 and TRBJ1-1; 9 positions agree with TRBD1. V shed 6 bases and J 5 bases; nucleotides not matched to a gene: 7. Germline CDR1 is MRHNA and CDR2 is SNTAGT. This CDR3 comprises 14 residues. The CDR3 protein is CASRGGQGGTEAFF. The CDR3 nucleotides read TGTGCCAGCAGGGGGGGACAGGGTGGTACTGAAGCTTTCTTT.

This sequence joins TRBV5-1 and TRBJ1-1; a possible D gene is TRBD1 (5 bases). V was cut by 2 bases and J by 1 base, with 12 bases left in between. Germline assignment: CDR1 SGHRS and CDR2 YFSETQ. CDR3 size: 15 residues. In DNA, the CDR3 is TGCGCCAGCAGCTTACAGGTTAATCCGAACACTGAAGCTTTCTTT. As protein: CASSLQVNPNTEAFF.

A single count supports this clone. The V and J genes are TRBV9 and TRBJ2-7, with 10 bases matching TRBD1. After removal of 3 bases from V and 3 bases from J, the junction contained 6 bases not matched to a gene. Looked up from germline, CDR1 is SGDLS and CDR2 is YYNGEE. The CDR3 covers 15 residues. The CDR3 sequence: CASSGGGTGDYEQYF. CDR3 nucleotides: TGTGCCAGCAGCGGAGGGGGGACAGGGGACTACGAGCAGTACTTC.